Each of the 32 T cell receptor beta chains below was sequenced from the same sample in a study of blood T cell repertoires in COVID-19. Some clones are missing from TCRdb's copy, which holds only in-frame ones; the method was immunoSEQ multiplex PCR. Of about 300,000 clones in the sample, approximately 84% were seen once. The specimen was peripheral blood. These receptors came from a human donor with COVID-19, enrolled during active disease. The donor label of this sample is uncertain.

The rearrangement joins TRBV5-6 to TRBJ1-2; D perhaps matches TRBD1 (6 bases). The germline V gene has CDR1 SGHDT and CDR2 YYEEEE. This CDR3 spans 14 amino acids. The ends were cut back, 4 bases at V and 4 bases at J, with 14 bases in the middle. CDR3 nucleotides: TGTGCCAGCAGCCCACAAGGGGACATCTATGGCTACACCTTC. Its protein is CASSPQGDIYGYTF.

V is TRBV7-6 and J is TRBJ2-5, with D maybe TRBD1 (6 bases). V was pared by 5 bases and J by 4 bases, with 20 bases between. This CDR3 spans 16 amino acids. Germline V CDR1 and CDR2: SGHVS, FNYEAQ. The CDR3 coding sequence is TGTGCCAGCAGCCCAGTGGCAGGGGCGGTCGGAGAGACCCAGTACTTC. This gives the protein CASSPVAGAVGETQYF.

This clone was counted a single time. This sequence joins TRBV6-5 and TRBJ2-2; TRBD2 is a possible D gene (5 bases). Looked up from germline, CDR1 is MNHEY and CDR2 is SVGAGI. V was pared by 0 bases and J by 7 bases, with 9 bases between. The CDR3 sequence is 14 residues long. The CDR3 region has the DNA TGTGCCAGCAGTTACTCGACGGCGGGCGGGGAGCTGTTTTTT. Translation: CASSYSTAGGELFF.

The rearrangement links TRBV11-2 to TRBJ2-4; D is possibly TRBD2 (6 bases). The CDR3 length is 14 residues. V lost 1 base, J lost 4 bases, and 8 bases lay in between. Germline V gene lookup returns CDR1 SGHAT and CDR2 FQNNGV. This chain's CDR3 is CASSLGSGKNIQYF. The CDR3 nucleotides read TGTGCCAGCAGCTTAGGTAGCGGTAAAAACATTCAGTACTTC.

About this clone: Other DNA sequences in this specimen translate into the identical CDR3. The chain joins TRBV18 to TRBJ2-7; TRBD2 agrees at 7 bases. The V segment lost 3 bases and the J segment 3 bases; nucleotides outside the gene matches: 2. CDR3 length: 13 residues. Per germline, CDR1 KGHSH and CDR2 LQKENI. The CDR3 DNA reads TGTGCCAGCTCACCCCGGGGGGACTACGAGCAGTACTTC. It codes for CASSPRGDYEQYF.

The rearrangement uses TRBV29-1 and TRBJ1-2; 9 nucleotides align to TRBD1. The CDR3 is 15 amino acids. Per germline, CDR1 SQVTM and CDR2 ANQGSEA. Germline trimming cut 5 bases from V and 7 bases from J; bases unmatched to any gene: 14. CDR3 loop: CSVPKRQGVGGGYTF. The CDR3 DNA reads TGCAGCGTTCCTAAGCGACAGGGGGTGGGAGGTGGCTACACCTTC.

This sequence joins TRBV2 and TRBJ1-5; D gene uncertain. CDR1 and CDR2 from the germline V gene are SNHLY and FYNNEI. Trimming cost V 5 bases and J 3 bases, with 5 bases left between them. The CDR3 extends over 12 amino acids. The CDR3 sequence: CASSRDNQPQHF. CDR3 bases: TGTGCCAGCAGTCGGGACAATCAGCCCCAGCATTTT.

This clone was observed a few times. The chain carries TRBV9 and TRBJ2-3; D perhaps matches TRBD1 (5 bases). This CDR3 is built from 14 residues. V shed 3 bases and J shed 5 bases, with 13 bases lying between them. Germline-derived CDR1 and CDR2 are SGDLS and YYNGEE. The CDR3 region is CASSAWGTGDTQYF. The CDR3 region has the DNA TGTGCCAGCAGCGCATGGGGAACAGGAGATACGCAGTATTTT.

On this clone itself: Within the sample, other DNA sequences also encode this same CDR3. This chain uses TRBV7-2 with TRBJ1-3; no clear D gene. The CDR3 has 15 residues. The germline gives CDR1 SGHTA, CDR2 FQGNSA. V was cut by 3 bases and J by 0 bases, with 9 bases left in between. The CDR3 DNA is TGTGCCAGCAGCTTCGGACGGGACTCTGGAAACACCATATATTTT. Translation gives CASSFGRDSGNTIYF.

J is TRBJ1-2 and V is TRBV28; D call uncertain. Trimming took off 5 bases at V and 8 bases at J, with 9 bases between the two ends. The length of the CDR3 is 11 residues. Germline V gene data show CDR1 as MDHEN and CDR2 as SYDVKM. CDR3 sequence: CASSNMVGYTF. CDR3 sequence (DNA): TGTGCCAGCAGTAACATGGTCGGCTACACCTTC.

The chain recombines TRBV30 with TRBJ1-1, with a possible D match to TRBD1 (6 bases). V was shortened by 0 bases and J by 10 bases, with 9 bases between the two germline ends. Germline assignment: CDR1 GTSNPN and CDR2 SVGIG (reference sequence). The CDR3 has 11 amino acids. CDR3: CAWSVGQLAFF. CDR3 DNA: TGTGCCTGGAGTGTTGGACAGCTAGCTTTCTTT.

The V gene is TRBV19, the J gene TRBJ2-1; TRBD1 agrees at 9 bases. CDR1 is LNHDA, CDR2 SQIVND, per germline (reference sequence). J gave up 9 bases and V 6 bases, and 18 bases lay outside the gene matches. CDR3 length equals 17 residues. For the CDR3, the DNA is TGTGCCAGTAGCCGACAATTGACAGGGGGGGGAGTCGGTGAGCAGTTCTTC. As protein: CASSRQLTGGGVGEQFF.

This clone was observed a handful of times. CDR3 sequence reads: CASSLGAGGGYEQYF. CDR3 DNA: TGTGCCAGCAGCCTCGGGGCAGGGGGCGGGTACGAGCAGTACTTC. The chain employs TRBV7-2 and TRBJ2-7; 8 nucleotides agree with TRBD1. The length of the CDR3 is 15 residues. Per germline, CDR1 SGHTA and CDR2 FQGNSA. V lost 5 bases and J lost 4; bases outside the gene matches: 10.

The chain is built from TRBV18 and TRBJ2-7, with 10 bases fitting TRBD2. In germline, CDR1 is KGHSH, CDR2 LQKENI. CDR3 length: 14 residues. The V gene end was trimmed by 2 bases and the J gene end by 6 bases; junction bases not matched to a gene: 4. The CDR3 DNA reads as TGTGCCAGCTCACCAAGCGGGAGGGCCGGCGAGCAGTACTTC. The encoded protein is CASSPSGRAGEQYF. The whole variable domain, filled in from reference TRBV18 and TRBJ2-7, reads NAGVMQNPRHLVRRRGQEARLRCSPMKGHSHVYWYRQLPEEGLKFMVYLQKENIIDESGMPKERFSAEFPKEGPSILRIQQVVRGDSAAYFCASSPSGRAGEQYFGPGTRLTVT.

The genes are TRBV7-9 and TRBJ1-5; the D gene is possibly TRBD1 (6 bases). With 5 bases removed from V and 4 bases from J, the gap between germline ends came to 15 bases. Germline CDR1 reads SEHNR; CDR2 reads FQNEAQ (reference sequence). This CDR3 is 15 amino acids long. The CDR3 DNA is TGTGCCAGCAGCCAAACAGGGTCAACGAATCAGCCCCAGCATTTT. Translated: CASSQTGSTNQPQHF.

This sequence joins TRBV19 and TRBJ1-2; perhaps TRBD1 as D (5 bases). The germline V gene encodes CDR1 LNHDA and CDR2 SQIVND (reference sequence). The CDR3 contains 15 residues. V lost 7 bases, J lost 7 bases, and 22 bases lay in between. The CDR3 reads CASTFRQTTSGGYTF. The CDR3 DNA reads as TGTGCCAGTACATTCAGACAGACCACCTCCGGTGGCTACACCTTC.

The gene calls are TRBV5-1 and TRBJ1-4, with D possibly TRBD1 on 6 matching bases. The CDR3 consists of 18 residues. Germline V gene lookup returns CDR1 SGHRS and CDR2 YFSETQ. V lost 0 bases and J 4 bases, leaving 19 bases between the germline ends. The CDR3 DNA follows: TGCGCCAGCAGCTTGGATATTAGCGGGGGCAACATTAATGAAAAACTGTTTTTT. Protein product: CASSLDISGGNINEKLFF.

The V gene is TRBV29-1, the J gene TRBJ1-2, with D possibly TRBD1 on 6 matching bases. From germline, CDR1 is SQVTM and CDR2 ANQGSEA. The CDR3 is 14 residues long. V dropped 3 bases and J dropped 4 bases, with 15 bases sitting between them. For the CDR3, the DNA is TGCAGCGTTGATCCCTGGGGGCAGTTCTATGGCTACACCTTC. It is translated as CSVDPWGQFYGYTF.

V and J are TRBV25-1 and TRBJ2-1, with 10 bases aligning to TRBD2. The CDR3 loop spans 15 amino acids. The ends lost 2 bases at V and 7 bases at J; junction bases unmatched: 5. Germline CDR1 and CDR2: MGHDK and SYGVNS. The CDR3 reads CASSELAGVENEQFF. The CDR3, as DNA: TGTGCCAGCAGTGAACTAGCGGGAGTGGAAAATGAGCAGTTCTTC.

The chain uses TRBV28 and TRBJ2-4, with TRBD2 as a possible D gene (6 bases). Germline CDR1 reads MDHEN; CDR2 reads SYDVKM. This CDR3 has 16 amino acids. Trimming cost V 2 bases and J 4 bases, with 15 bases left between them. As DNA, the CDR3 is TGTGCCAGCAGTTTAGGAGGGGTGGGGGTTAAAAACATTCAGTACTTC. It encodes CASSLGGVGVKNIQYF.

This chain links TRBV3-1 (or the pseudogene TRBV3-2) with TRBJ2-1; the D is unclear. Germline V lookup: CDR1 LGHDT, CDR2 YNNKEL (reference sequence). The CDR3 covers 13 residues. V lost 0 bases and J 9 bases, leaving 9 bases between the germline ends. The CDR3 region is CASSQDRPGEQFF. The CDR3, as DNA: TGTGCCAGCAGCCAAGATCGGCCGGGTGAGCAGTTCTTC.

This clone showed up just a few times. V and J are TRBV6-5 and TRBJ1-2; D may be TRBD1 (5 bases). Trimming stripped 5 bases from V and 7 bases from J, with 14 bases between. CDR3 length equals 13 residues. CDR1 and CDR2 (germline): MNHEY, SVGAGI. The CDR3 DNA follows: TGTGCCAGCAGTCCGAGCAGGGTCAGTGGCTACACCTTC. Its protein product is CASSPSRVSGYTF.

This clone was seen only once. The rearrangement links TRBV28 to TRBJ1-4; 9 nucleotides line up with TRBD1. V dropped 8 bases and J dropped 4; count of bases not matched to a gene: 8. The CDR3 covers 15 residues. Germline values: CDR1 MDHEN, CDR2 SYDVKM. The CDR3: CASGNTGGVNEKLFF. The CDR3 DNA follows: TGTGCCAGCGGCAACACAGGGGGCGTTAATGAAAAACTGTTTTTT.

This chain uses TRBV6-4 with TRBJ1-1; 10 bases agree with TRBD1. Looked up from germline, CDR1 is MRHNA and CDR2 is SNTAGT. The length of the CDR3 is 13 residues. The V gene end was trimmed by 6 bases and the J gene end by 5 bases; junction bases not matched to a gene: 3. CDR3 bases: TGTGCCAGCAGCGGGGACAGGGGAACTGAAGCTTTCTTT. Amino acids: CASSGDRGTEAFF.

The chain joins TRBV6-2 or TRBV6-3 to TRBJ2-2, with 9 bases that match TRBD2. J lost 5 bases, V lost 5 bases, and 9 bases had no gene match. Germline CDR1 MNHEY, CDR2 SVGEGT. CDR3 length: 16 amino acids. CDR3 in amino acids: CASSVTSGSGTGELFF. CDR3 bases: TGTGCCAGCAGTGTGACTAGCGGATCAGGGACCGGGGAGCTGTTTTTT.

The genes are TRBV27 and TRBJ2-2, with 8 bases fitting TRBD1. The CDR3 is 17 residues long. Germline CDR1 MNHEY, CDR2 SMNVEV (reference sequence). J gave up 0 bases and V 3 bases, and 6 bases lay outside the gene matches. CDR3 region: CASSFTRGHANTGELFF. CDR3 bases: TGTGCCAGCAGTTTCACCAGGGGGCACGCGAACACCGGGGAGCTGTTTTTT.

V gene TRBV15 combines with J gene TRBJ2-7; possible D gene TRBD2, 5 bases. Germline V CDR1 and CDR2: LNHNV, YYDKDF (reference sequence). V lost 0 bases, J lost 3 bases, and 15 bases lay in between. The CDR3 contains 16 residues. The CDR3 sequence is CATSRDPERSLYEQYF. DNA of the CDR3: TGTGCCACCAGCAGAGATCCCGAGCGGAGCCTCTACGAGCAGTACTTC.

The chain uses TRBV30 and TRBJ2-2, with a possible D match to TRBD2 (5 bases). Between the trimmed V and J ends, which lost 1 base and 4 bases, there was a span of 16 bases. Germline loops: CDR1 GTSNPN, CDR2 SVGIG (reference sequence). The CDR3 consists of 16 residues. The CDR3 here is CAWSEDRGGRTGELFF. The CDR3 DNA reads TGTGCCTGGAGTGAGGACCGCGGAGGACGCACCGGGGAGCTGTTTTTT.

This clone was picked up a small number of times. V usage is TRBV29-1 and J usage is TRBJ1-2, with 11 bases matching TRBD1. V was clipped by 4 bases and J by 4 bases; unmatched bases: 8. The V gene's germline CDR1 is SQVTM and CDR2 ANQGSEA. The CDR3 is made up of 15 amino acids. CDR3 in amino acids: CSVARAGTGGYGYTF. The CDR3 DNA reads TGCAGCGTTGCGAGAGCCGGGACAGGGGGCTATGGCTACACCTTC.

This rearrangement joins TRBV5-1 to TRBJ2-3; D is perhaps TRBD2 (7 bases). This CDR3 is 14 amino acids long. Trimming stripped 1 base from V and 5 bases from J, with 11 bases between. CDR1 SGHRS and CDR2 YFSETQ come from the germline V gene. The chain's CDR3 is CASSLLGGLDTQYF. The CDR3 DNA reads TGCGCCAGCAGCTTGCTGGGGGGGCTAGATACGCAGTATTTT.

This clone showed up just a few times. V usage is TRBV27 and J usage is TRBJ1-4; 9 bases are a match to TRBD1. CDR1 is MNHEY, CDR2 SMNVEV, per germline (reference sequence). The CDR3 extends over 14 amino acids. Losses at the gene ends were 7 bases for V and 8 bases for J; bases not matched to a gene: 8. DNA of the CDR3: TGTGCCAGCACCGCACAGGGGGCGGGGGAAAAACTGTTTTTT. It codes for CASTAQGAGEKLFF.

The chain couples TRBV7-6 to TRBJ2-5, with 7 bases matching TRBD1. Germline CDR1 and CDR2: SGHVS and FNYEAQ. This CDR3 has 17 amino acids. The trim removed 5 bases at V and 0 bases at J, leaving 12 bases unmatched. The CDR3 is CASSQGRTGLYQETQYF. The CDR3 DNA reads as TGTGCCAGCAGCCAAGGTCGGACAGGCTTGTACCAAGAGACCCAGTACTTC. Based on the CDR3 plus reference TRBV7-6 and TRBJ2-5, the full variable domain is GAGVSQSPRYKVTKRGQDVALRCDPISGHVSLYWYRQALGQGPEFLTYFNYEAQQDKSGLPNDRFSAERPEGSISTLTIQRTEQRDSAMYRCASSQGRTGLYQETQYFGPGTRLLVL.